This is a list of T cell receptor beta chains from one sample in a study of cytomegalovirus exposure and HLA in healthy donors. Measured with immunoSEQ multiplex PCR; TCRdb has only the in-frame clones, and not every one. This table lists some 130,000 clones. Sequencing used PBMCs. The receptors were sampled from a woman aged 55-69 years in good health and CMV-seronegative. Each CDR3 is given with its conserved first and last residue. D genes are given only for firm matches.

TRBJ1-2 | TRBV2 | - | TGTGCCAGCGGAACTAACTTGGGGGGGGCTACCGACTATGGCTACACCTTC | CASGTNLGGATDYGYTF
TRBJ2-7 | TRBV6-6 | - | TGTGCCAGCAGCGGCCTTTCCCGGGACTTCTCCTACGAGCAGTACTTC | CASSGLSRDFSYEQYF
TRBJ1-1 | TRBV5-4 | - | TGTGCCAGCAGCTTGGCCGGGGGAAACACTGAAGCTTTCTTT | CASSLAGGNTEAFF
TRBJ1-4 | TRBV2 | - | TGTGCCAGCAGCCGAGACCGAGCGCCTAATGAAAAACTGTTTTTT | CASSRDRAPNEKLFF
TRBJ1-2 | TRBV28 | - | TGTGCCAACTCTCCGGTAGCTAACTATGGCTACACCTTC | CANSPVANYGYTF
TRBJ2-1 | TRBV5-8 | TRBD1 | TGTGCCAGCCGACAGGGCGCGTACAATGAGCAGTTCTTC | CASRQGAYNEQFF
TRBJ2-7 | TRBV6-1 | - | TGTGCCAGCAGTGAAGCTCGGGACTGGAGCCCCTACGAGCAGTACTTC | CASSEARDWSPYEQYF
TRBJ2-2 | TRBV9 | - | TGTGCCAGCAGCGGCAGTGCAATTAACACCGGGGAGCTGTTTTTT | CASSGSAINTGELFF
TRBJ1-2 | TRBV19 | - | TGTGCCAGTACAGGGGACCACTATGGCTACACCTTC | CASTGDHYGYTF
TRBJ1-1 | TRBV7-9 | - | TGTGCCAGCAGCCTGGACAGCATGAACACTGAAGCTTTCTTT | CASSLDSMNTEAFF
TRBJ2-2 | TRBV9 | TRBD1 | TGTGCCAGCAGCGCGTGGGGGACAGGTAACACCGGGGAGCTGTTTTTT | CASSAWGTGNTGELFF
TRBJ1-3 | TRBV12-5 | - | TGTGCTAGTGGTTTGGTCCTCGACAGCTCTGGAAACACCATATATTTT | CASGLVLDSSGNTIYF
TRBJ2-6 | TRBV19 | TRBD2 | TGTGCCAGTATGACTAGCGGGTCGAGCTCTGGGGCCAACGTCCTGACTTTC | CASMTSGSSSGANVLTF
TRBJ2-5 | TRBV6-1 | TRBD1 | TGTGCCAGCAGGCAGACAGGGTTCGGGGAGACCCAGTACTTC | CASRQTGFGETQYF
TRBJ1-2 | TRBV10-3 | - | TGTGCCATCATGGAGAGCGCTAACTATGGCTACACCTTC | CAIMESANYGYTF
TRBJ1-5 | TRBV30 | TRBD1 | TGTGCCTGGAGTGCCCGGGACAGGACATTCAATCAGCCCCAGCATTTT | CAWSARDRTFNQPQHF
TRBJ1-1 | TRBV5-1 | TRBD1 | TGCGCCAGCAGCTACGGACAGGACACTGAAGCTTTCTTT | CASSYGQDTEAFF
TRBJ1-4 | TRBV15 | - | TGTGCCACCAGCAGAGATGGGGGGGAAGTTGAAAAACTGTTTTTT | CATSRDGGEVEKLFF
TRBJ1-3 | TRBV28 | - | TGTGCCAGCAGCTCGACAGGCTCTGGAAACACCATATATTTT | CASSSTGSGNTIYF
TRBJ2-7 | TRBV10-2 | - | TGCGCCAGCAGGGAGGGCAGCAGCGGGCCATACGAGCAGTACTTC | CASREGSSGPYEQYF
TRBJ2-7 | TRBV25-1 | TRBD1 | TGTGCCAGCTCTAAGGACCGAGACAGGGCCTACGAGCAGTACTTC | CASSKDRDRAYEQYF